This is a list of T cell receptor beta chains from one sample in a study of identical twins. In TCRdb, the 5' RACE reads were re-called with MiXCR into one record per CDR3 protein. The sample has about 890,000 distinct CDR3 sequences, more than 9% seen once. These data were also reused for a study on yellow fever vaccine responses in identical twins.

Sequenced sample: PBMCs. These receptors were collected from a woman younger than 35 in good health. Both conserved end residues are part of each CDR3. D genes are given only for firm matches. Clone size is given for some rows only: seen once, a few or many times, or a class if the clone is expanded.

- | TRBJ2-1 | - | TRBV7-3 | TGTGCCAGCAGGGAGCCCGGGAATGAGCAGTTCTTC | CASREPGNEQFF
few | TRBJ1-1 | - | TRBV29-1 | TGCAGCGTTCATCAGGGGATGGGTGCTGAAGCTTTCTTT | CSVHQGMGAEAFF
few | TRBJ2-2 | - | TRBV28 | TGTGCCAGCACCCTTAGGTTCACCGGGGAGCTGTTTTTT | CASTLRFTGELFF
many | TRBJ2-5 | TRBD2 | TRBV18 | TGCGCCAGCAGCCCACTAGCGGAAGAGACCCAGTACTTC | CASSPLAEETQYF
few | TRBJ2-3 | TRBD2 | TRBV5-1 | TGCGCCAGCAGCCCGGTGGCTAGCGGGACCACAGATACGCAGTATTTT | CASSPVASGTTDTQYF
few | TRBJ2-7 | - | TRBV10-3 | TGTGCCATCCAAAGACAGGACACCACCTCCTACGAGCAGTACTTC | CAIQRQDTTSYEQYF
- | TRBJ2-1 | TRBD2 | TRBV28 | TGTGCCAGCAGTGTAGCGGGAGGGTTGGTTGAGCAGTTCTTC | CASSVAGGLVEQFF
few | TRBJ2-1 | TRBD1 | TRBV5-1 | TGCGCCAGCAGCGCGGGGACAGGCAACTCCTACAATGAGCAGTTCTTC | CASSAGTGNSYNEQFF
- | TRBJ2-3 | TRBD2 | TRBV7-8 | TGTGCCAGCAGCTTAGGGGGCGGGGGGAATTATAAGACGCAGTATTTT | CASSLGGGGNYKTQYF
- | TRBJ2-7 | - | TRBV6-2/TRBV6-3 | TGTGCCAGCAGTTACGAACCCTACGAGCAGTACTTC | CASSYEPYEQYF
- | TRBJ2-5 | - | TRBV4-1 | TGCGCCAGCAGCCAAGCCGTGGGGGGGCGCCAAGAGACCCAGTACTTC | CASSQAVGGRQETQYF
many | TRBJ2-2 | - | TRBV12-3/TRBV12-4 | TGTGCCAGCAGCCCGCGACGGGACACCGGGGAGCTGTTTTTT | CASSPRRDTGELFF
- | TRBJ2-2 | TRBD2 | TRBV27 | TGTGCCAGCAGTTCAGGGATAGCGGGAGTGTATTCCGGGGAGCTGTTTTTT | CASSSGIAGVYSGELFF
few | TRBJ2-7 | TRBD2 | TRBV20-1 | TGCAGTGCTAGAGGGGGACTAGCGGGATCCCATGTGGGCGAGCAGTACTTC | CSARGGLAGSHVGEQYF
many | TRBJ2-2 | - | TRBV5-5 | TGTGCCAGCAGCGAGACAAACACCGGGGAGCTGTTTTTT | CASSETNTGELFF
few | TRBJ2-5 | TRBD1 | TRBV5-1 | TGCGCCAGCAGCTGGACCGGTGGGGACAGGGCGTACCAAGAGACCCAGTACTTC | CASSWTGGDRAYQETQYF
few | TRBJ2-3 | - | TRBV6-5 | TGTGCCAGCAGTTCTGGGCGGAGGATCGCAGATACGCAGTATTTT | CASSSGRRIADTQYF
- | TRBJ2-2 | - | TRBV18 | TGTGCCAGCTCACCCCTCCCGCACACCGGGGAGCTGTTTTTT | CASSPLPHTGELFF
few | TRBJ1-5 | TRBD1 | TRBV6-1 | TGTGCCAGCAGTGAGCGAACAGGGGGCACCCAGCCCCAGCATTTT | CASSERTGGTQPQHF
- | TRBJ1-1 | - | TRBV18 | TGTGCCAGCTCACCATGGCAAATGAACACTGAAGCTTTCTTT | CASSPWQMNTEAFF
- | TRBJ2-1 | - | TRBV5-6 | TGTGCCAGCAGCTTCGGGGATGCTAGCTCCTACAATGAGCAGTTCTTC | CASSFGDASSYNEQFF
few | TRBJ2-2 | - | TRBV2 | TGTGCCAGCAGTGAAACTCGGGCCAGGGCCATCACCGGGGAGCTGTTTTTT | CASSETRARAITGELFF
- | TRBJ2-7 | TRBD1 | TRBV10-3 | TGTGCCATCACACCGGGACAGGGGTCCTACGAGCAGTACTTC | CAITPGQGSYEQYF
- | TRBJ2-5 | - | TRBV7-9 | TGTGCCGGCAGCTTGCCGACAGTTGAGACCCAGTACTTC | CAGSLPTVETQYF
few | TRBJ2-1 | - | TRBV4-1 | TGCGCCAGCAGCCAAGCCGAGAGATTCCTCTCCTACAATGAGCAGTTCTTC | CASSQAERFLSYNEQFF
- | TRBJ2-3 | - | TRBV20-1 | TGCAGTGCTAGCGCGAGGAGCGGCACAGATACGCAGTATTTT | CSASARSGTDTQYF
few | TRBJ2-3 | - | TRBV5-8 | TGTGCCAGCAGCTTCCCATCGGGGGCACACATAGATACGCAGTATTTT | CASSFPSGAHIDTQYF
- | TRBJ2-1 | - | TRBV11-2 | TGTGCCAGCAGCTTACTGGCAGAGAATGAGCAGTTCTTC | CASSLLAENEQFF
few | TRBJ2-3 | - | TRBV11-2 | TGTGCCAGCAGCTTAAAGTTCGCGGGACCCGCCCGGGATACGCAGTATTTT | CASSLKFAGPARDTQYF
few | TRBJ2-7 | - | TRBV7-2 | TGTGCCAGCAGTTTTGACATCTCCTACGAGCAGTACTTC | CASSFDISYEQYF
few | TRBJ1-2 | - | TRBV12-3/TRBV12-4 | TGTGCCAGCAGTTTATACAGGGTGTCGCTCTATGGCTACACCTTC | CASSLYRVSLYGYTF
few | TRBJ2-5 | TRBD1 | TRBV5-1 | TGCGCCAGCAGCCCGTACAGGGGAAAAGAGACCCAGTACTTC | CASSPYRGKETQYF
- | TRBJ1-2 | - | TRBV2 | TGTGCCAGCAGTGCGGGGACCAGCCCCCCTAACTATGGCTACACCTTC | CASSAGTSPPNYGYTF
few | TRBJ2-7 | - | TRBV11-3 | TGTGCCAGCAGCTTTTCGCGGGACTACGAGCAGTACTTC | CASSFSRDYEQYF
many | TRBJ2-3 | - | TRBV5-1 | TGCGCCAGCAGCTTGGACTTAGCTAGCACAGATACGCAGTATTTT | CASSLDLASTDTQYF
- | TRBJ2-1 | TRBD1 | TRBV9 | TGTGCCAGCAGCGTAGCAGACAGGGGGGCCTACAATGAGCAGTTCTTC | CASSVADRGAYNEQFF
- | TRBJ2-7 | - | TRBV5-1 | TGCGCCAGCAGCTTGGTGGGCGGGGCGAGCTACGAGCAGTACTTC | CASSLVGGASYEQYF
- | TRBJ1-1 | - | TRBV23-1 | TGCGCCAGCAGGGAGCAGAACACTGAAGCTTTCTTT | CASREQNTEAFF
many | TRBJ2-1 | - | TRBV4-1 | TGCGCCAGCAGCCAAGAAGGGTACCCCTACAATGAGCAGTTCTTC | CASSQEGYPYNEQFF
few | TRBJ2-3 | - | TRBV25-1 | TGTGCCAGTGGGTGGGGTCGAAGCACAGATACGCAGTATTTT | CASGWGRSTDTQYF
few | TRBJ2-1 | TRBD2 | TRBV20-1 | TGCAGCTCACTAGCGGGGGTCTCTAGTGAGCAGTTCTTC | CSSLAGVSSEQFF
many | TRBJ2-1 | TRBD2 | TRBV11-2 | TGTGCCAGCAGCTTAACGCGGGAGAGCAAGCAGTTCTTC | CASSLTRESKQFF
few | TRBJ2-2 | - | TRBV28 | TGTGCCAGCAGTTTAAATAGCGGCCTCACCGGGGAGCTGTTTTTT | CASSLNSGLTGELFF
many | TRBJ2-5 | TRBD2 | TRBV20-1 | TGCAGTGCTAGCCTTGTGCGGGAGGGCCCGGAGACCCAGTACTTC | CSASLVREGPETQYF
many | TRBJ2-1 | TRBD1 | TRBV29-1 | TGCAGCGTGAAAGGACAGGAAACGGAGCAGTTCTTC | CSVKGQETEQFF
few | TRBJ1-1 | - | TRBV29-1 | TGCAGCGTGGAGGCGACGGCTGAAGCTTTCTTT | CSVEATAEAFF
few | TRBJ2-5 | TRBD1 | TRBV12-3/TRBV12-4 | TGTGCCAGCAGTTTATTTGGGACAGGGGGCGCCGAGACCCAGTACTTC | CASSLFGTGGAETQYF
- | TRBJ2-5 | - | TRBV24-1 | TGTGCCTCCGCACAAGGTGGAGAGACCCAGTACTTC | CASAQGGETQYF
- | TRBJ2-5 | - | TRBV12-3/TRBV12-4 | TGTGCCAGCAGTGGGGTGCGGGTGGAGACCCAGTACTTC | CASSGVRVETQYF
many | TRBJ2-6 | - | TRBV7-9 | TGTGCCAGCAGCGCTCGCTCTGGGGCCAACGTCCTGACTTTC | CASSARSGANVLTF
- | TRBJ2-7 | - | TRBV18 | TGTGCCAGCTCCCAACCGTCTGGAAGCTCCTACGAGCAGTACTTC | CASSQPSGSSYEQYF
many | TRBJ2-1 | TRBD2 | TRBV5-1 | TGCGCCAGCAGCCAACTAGCGGGGACCTACAATGAGCAGTTCTTC | CASSQLAGTYNEQFF
few | TRBJ1-6 | - | TRBV7-2 | TGTGCCAGCAGCCTCCGGTTGGTCAGCGAGAGGGCCCTCCACTTT | CASSLRLVSERALHF
- | TRBJ2-1 | - | TRBV5-1 | TGCGCCAGCAGCTTGGAAGGGGACGGGTACAATGAGCAGTTCTTC | CASSLEGDGYNEQFF
many | TRBJ1-1 | TRBD1 | TRBV5-1 | TGCGCCAGCAGCTCCGGGACAGGGAACACTGAAGCTTTCTTT | CASSSGTGNTEAFF
many | TRBJ2-5 | TRBD2 | TRBV29-1 | TGCAGCGTTGAACTAGCGGGAGAGACCCAGTACTTC | CSVELAGETQYF
- | TRBJ2-2 | TRBD1 | TRBV7-6 | TGTGCCAGCAGCCACAGGGGGCCCGGGGAGCTGTTTTTT | CASSHRGPGELFF
- | TRBJ1-1 | - | TRBV28 | TGTGCCAGCAGTACGAAAAGGGGCGCGAGGACTGAAGCTTTCTTT | CASSTKRGARTEAFF
few | TRBJ2-3 | - | TRBV7-9 | TGTGCCAGCAGCTTAGTTTGGAGCACAGATACGCAGTATTTT | CASSLVWSTDTQYF
many | TRBJ2-5 | - | TRBV12-3/TRBV12-4 | TGTGCCAGCAGTATATCGGGGGAAACCCAGTACTTC | CASSISGETQYF